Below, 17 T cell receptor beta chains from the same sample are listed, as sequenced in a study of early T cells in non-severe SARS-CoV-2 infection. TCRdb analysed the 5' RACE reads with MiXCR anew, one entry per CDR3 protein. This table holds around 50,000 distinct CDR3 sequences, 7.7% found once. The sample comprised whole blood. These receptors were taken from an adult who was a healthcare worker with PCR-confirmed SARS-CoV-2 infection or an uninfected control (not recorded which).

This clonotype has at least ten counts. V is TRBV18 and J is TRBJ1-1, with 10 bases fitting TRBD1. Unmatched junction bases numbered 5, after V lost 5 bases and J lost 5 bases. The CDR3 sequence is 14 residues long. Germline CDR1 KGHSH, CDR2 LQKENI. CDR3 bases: TGTGCCAGCTCATTAAAGGACAGGGGGACTGAAGCTTTCTTT. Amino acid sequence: CASSLKDRGTEAFF. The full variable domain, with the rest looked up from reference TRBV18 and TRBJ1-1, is NAGVMQNPRHLVRRRGQEARLRCSPMKGHSHVYWYRQLPEEGLKFMVYLQKENIIDESGMPKERFSAEFPKEGPSILRIQQVVRGDSAAYFCASSLKDRGTEAFFGQGTRLTVV.

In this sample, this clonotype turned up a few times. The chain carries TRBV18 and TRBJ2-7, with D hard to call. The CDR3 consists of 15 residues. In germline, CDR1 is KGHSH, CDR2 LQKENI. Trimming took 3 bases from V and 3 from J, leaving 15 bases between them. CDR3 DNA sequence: TGTGCCAGCTCACCGGGTCCTGGGGTTCTCTACGAGCAGTACTTC. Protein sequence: CASSPGPGVLYEQYF.

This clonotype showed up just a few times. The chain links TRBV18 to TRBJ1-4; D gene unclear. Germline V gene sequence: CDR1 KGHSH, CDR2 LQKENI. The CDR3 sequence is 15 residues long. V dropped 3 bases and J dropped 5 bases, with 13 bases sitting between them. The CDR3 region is CASSPQDPRNEKLFF. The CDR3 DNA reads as TGTGCCAGCTCACCTCAGGACCCTAGGAATGAAAAACTGTTTTTT.

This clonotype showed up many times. The CDR3 DNA reads as TGTGCCAGCAGTTTATACCCGGACAGTCCTAATTCACCCCTCCACTTT. As protein: CASSLYPDSPNSPLHF. This chain connects TRBV28 to TRBJ1-6, with a possible D match to TRBD1 (6 bases). Trimming took 1 base from V and 6 from J, leaving 13 bases between them. Germline CDR1 is MDHEN and CDR2 is SYDVKM. The CDR3 runs 16 residues.

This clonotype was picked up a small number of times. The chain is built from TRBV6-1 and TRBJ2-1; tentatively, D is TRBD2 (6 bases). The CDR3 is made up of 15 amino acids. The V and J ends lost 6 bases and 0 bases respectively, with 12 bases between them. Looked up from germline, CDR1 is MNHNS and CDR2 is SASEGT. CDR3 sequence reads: CASSETRSSYNEQFF. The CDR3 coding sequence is TGTGCCAGCAGCGAGACTAGGAGCTCCTACAATGAGCAGTTCTTC.

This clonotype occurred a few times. The CDR3 protein is CASNLRQETQYF. The DNA of the CDR3 is TGTGCCAGCAACTTACGACAAGAGACCCAGTACTTC. This sequence joins TRBV2 and TRBJ2-5, with no clear D. CDR3 length: 12 residues. Germline V CDR1 and CDR2: SNHLY, FYNNEI. The V and J ends lost 7 bases and 2 bases respectively, with 8 bases between them.

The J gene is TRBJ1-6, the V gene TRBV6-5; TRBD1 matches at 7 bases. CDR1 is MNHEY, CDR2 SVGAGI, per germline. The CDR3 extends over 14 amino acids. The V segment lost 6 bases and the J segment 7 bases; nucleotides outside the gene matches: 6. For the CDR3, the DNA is TGTGCCAGCAGAAGAGACAGGGTCAATTCACCCCTCCACTTT. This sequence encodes CASRRDRVNSPLHF.

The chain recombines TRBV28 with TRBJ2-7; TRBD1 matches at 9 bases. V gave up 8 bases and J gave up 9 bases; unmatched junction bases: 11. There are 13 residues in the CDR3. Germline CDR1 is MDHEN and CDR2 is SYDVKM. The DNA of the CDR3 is TGTGCCAGCCGGACAGGGGTCCTACGGGGGCAGTACTTC. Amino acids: CASRTGVLRGQYF.

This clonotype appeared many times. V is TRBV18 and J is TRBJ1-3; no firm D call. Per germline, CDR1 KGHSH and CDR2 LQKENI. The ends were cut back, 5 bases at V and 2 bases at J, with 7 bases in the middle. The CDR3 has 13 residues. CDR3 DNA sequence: TGTGCCAGCTCATCATCGGCTGGAAACACCATATATTTT. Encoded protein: CASSSSAGNTIYF.

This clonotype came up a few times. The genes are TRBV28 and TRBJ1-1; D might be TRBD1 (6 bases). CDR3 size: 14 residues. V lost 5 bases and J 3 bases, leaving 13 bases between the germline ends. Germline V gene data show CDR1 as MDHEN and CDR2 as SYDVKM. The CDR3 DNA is TGTGCCAGCAGTAGAGGGGGTTTGGACACTGAAGCTTTCTTT. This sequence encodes CASSRGGLDTEAFF.

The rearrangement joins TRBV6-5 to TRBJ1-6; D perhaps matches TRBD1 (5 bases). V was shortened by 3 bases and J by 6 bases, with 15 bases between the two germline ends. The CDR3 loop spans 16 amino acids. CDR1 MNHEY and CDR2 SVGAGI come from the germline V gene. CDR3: CASSYQRTPLNSPLHF. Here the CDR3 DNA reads TGTGCCAGCAGTTATCAGAGGACACCCCTTAATTCACCCCTCCACTTT.

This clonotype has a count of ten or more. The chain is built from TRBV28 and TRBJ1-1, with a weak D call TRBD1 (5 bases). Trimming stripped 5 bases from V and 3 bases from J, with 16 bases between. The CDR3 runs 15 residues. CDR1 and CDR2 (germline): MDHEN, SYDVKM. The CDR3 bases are TGTGCCAGCAGTCAAGGGACCAAGCTACACACTGAAGCTTTCTTT. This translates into CASSQGTKLHTEAFF.

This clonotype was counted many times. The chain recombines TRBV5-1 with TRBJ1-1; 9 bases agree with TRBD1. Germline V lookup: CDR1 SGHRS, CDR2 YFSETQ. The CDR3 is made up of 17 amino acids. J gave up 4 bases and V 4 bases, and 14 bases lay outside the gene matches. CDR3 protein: CASSQGQGLPKGTEAFF. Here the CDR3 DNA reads TGCGCCAGCAGCCAGGGACAGGGTCTACCCAAGGGCACTGAAGCTTTCTTT. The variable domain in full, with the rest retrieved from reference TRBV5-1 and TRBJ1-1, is KAGVTQTPRYLIKTRGQQVTLSCSPISGHRSVSWYQQTPGQGLQFLFEYFSETQRNKGNFPGRFSGRQFSNSRSEMNVSTLELGDSALYLCASSQGQGLPKGTEAFFGQGTRLTVV.

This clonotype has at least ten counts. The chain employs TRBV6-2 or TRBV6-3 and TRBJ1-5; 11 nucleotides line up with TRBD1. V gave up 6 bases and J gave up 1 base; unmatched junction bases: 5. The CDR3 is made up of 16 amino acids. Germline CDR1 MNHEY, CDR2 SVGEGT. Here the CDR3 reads CASRGTGGRSNQPQHF. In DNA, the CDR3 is TGTGCCAGCAGGGGGACAGGGGGTAGGAGCAATCAGCCCCAGCATTTT.

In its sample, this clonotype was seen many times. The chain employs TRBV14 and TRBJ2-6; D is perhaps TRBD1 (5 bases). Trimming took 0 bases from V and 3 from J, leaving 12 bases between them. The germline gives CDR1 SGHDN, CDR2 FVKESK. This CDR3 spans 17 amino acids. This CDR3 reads CASSQDGRGYGANVLTF. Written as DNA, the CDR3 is TGTGCCAGCAGCCAAGATGGAAGGGGATATGGGGCCAACGTCCTGACTTTC.

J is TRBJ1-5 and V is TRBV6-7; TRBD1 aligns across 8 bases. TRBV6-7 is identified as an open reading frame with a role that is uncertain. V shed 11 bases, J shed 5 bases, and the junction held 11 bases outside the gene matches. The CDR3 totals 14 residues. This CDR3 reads CAGSMDREDQPQHF. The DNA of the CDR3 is TGTGCCGGAAGCATGGACAGGGAGGATCAGCCCCAGCATTTT.

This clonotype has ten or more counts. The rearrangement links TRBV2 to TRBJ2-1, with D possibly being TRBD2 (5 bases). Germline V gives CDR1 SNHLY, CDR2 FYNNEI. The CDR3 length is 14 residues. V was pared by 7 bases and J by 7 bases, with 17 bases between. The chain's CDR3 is CASKLSSRGNEQFF. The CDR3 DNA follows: TGTGCCAGCAAGTTGTCTAGCCGAGGAAATGAGCAGTTCTTC. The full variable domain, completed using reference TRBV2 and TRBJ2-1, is EPEVTQTPSHQVTQMGQEVILRCVPISNHLYFYWYRQILGQKVEFLVSFYNNEISEKSEIFDDQFSVERPDGSNFTLKIRSTKLEDSAMYFCASKLSSRGNEQFFGPGTRLTVL.